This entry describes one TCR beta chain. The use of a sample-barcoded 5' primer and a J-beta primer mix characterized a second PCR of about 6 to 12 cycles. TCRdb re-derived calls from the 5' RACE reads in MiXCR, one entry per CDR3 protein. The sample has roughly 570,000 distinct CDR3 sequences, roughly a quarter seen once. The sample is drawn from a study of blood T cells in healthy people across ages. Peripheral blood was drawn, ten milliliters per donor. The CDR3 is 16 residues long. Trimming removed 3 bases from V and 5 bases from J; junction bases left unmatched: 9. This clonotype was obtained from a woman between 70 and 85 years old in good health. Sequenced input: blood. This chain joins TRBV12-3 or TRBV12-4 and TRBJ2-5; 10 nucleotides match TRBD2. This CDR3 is CASSFSSGGARETQYF. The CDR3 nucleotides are TGTGCCAGCAGTTTCTCCAGCGGGGGGGCTCGGGAGACCCAGTACTTC.